A selection of T cell receptor beta chains follows, all from one sample in a study of CD8+ T cells in alopecia areata. Here immunoSEQ multiplex PCR was the method, and the copy in TCRdb shows in-frame clones only, minus some. The sample has 250,000 to 300,000 clones; roughly 60% are singletons. Sequencing used CD4+ T cells sorted from blood, obtained at week 24, from a patient treated with tofacitinib. The receptors were sampled from a human donor with alopecia areata. Each CDR3 is given with its conserved first and last residue. The order of the fields is V gene, D gene, clone size, J gene, CDR3 protein, CDR3 DNA. A D gene is named only where the DNA matches it firmly. Expanded clones get a size class; other rows say once, few or many, or leave the size out.

v_call: TRBV25-1
d_call: -
clone_size: -
j_call: TRBJ1-1
cdr3_aa: CASTRAGRGNTEAFF
cdr3_nt: TGTGCCAGCACACGGGCGGGCAGGGGGAACACTGAAGCTTTCTTT

v_call: TRBV29-1
d_call: TRBD1
clone_size: -
j_call: TRBJ2-2
cdr3_aa: CSVPEGTGAIGDTGELFF
cdr3_nt: TGCAGCGTCCCCGAAGGGACAGGGGCCATCGGTGACACCGGGGAGCTGTTTTTT

v_call: TRBV29-1
d_call: -
clone_size: few
j_call: TRBJ1-1
cdr3_aa: CSATRGTEAFF
cdr3_nt: TGCAGCGCGACCAGAGGGACTGAAGCTTTCTTT

v_call: TRBV2
d_call: -
clone_size: few
j_call: TRBJ2-3
cdr3_aa: CASTQDGGGSTDTQYF
cdr3_nt: TGTGCCAGCACCCAAGATGGTGGGGGGAGCACAGATACGCAGTATTTT

v_call: TRBV2
d_call: -
clone_size: -
j_call: TRBJ1-5
cdr3_aa: CASSGGGQPRPQHF
cdr3_nt: TGTGCCAGCAGTGGGGGAGGACAGCCGCGACCCCAGCATTTT

v_call: TRBV2
d_call: -
clone_size: -
j_call: TRBJ1-5
cdr3_aa: CASSGAGGNQPQHF
cdr3_nt: TGTGCCAGCAGCGGAGCAGGTGGGAATCAGCCCCAGCATTTT

v_call: TRBV15
d_call: TRBD1
clone_size: -
j_call: TRBJ2-2
cdr3_aa: CATSATPGTETGELFF
cdr3_nt: TGTGCCACCAGCGCCACCCCCGGGACAGAGACCGGGGAGCTGTTTTTT

v_call: TRBV4-1
d_call: TRBD1
clone_size: -
j_call: TRBJ2-5
cdr3_aa: CASSQLNRGSGETQYF
cdr3_nt: TGCGCCAGCAGCCAACTAAACAGGGGATCAGGGGAGACCCAGTACTTC

v_call: TRBV7-1
d_call: TRBD1
clone_size: -
j_call: TRBJ2-5
cdr3_aa: CASSLGGGETQYF
cdr3_nt: TGTGCCAGCAGCTTAGGGGGCGGGGAGACCCAGTACTTC

v_call: TRBV30
d_call: -
clone_size: -
j_call: TRBJ2-7
cdr3_aa: CAWSPLTGAYEQYF
cdr3_nt: TGTGCCTGGAGCCCCTTGACAGGAGCCTACGAGCAGTACTTC

v_call: TRBV6-5
d_call: -
clone_size: few
j_call: TRBJ1-6
cdr3_aa: CASSAGAASLHF
cdr3_nt: TGTGCCTCCAGTGCCGGGGCTGCCTCCCTCCACTTT

v_call: TRBV6-5
d_call: -
clone_size: -
j_call: TRBJ2-5
cdr3_aa: CASSYSRVLETQYF
cdr3_nt: TGTGCCAGCAGTTACTCTCGCGTCTTAGAGACCCAGTACTTC

v_call: TRBV29-1
d_call: -
clone_size: -
j_call: TRBJ2-4
cdr3_aa: CSVVSTSNIQYF
cdr3_nt: TGCAGCGTTGTAAGCACCTCTAACATTCAGTACTTC

v_call: TRBV5-4
d_call: -
clone_size: few
j_call: TRBJ2-2
cdr3_aa: CASSPKGKGGELFF
cdr3_nt: TGTGCCAGCAGCCCCAAGGGAAAAGGCGGGGAGCTGTTTTTT

v_call: TRBV5-1
d_call: -
clone_size: many
j_call: TRBJ2-1
cdr3_aa: CASSLAVSGEQFF
cdr3_nt: TGCGCCAGCAGCTTGGCCGTGAGCGGTGAGCAGTTCTTC

v_call: TRBV30
d_call: -
clone_size: -
j_call: TRBJ1-5
cdr3_aa: CAWSVRGNQPQHF
cdr3_nt: TGTGCCTGGAGTGTTCGGGGCAATCAGCCCCAGCATTTT

v_call: TRBV6-5
d_call: TRBD1
clone_size: -
j_call: TRBJ2-5
cdr3_aa: CASSYSDRGLGETQYF
cdr3_nt: TGTGCCAGCAGTTACTCGGACAGGGGGCTCGGGGAGACCCAGTACTTC

v_call: TRBV4-1
d_call: -
clone_size: -
j_call: TRBJ1-5
cdr3_aa: CASSQPMSGPQHF
cdr3_nt: TGCGCCAGCAGCCAACCGATGTCAGGGCCCCAGCATTTT

v_call: TRBV28
d_call: -
clone_size: -
j_call: TRBJ2-1
cdr3_aa: CASSSSGTVGQHEQFF
cdr3_nt: TGTGCCAGCAGTTCGTCCGGGACCGTTGGGCAGCATGAGCAGTTCTTC

v_call: TRBV27
d_call: -
clone_size: few
j_call: TRBJ1-5
cdr3_aa: CASSPGYGNQPQHF
cdr3_nt: TGTGCCAGCAGCCCAGGGTATGGCAATCAGCCCCAGCATTTT

v_call: TRBV30
d_call: -
clone_size: -
j_call: TRBJ1-5
cdr3_aa: CAWSVREGLQPQHF
cdr3_nt: TGTGCCTGGAGTGTACGGGAGGGGTTACAGCCCCAGCATTTT

v_call: TRBV29-1
d_call: -
clone_size: -
j_call: TRBJ2-7
cdr3_aa: CSVLLGRGWDEQYF
cdr3_nt: TGCAGCGTCCTGCTTGGCAGGGGTTGGGACGAGCAGTACTTC